This TCR beta chain was obtained from a study of OX40 agonist ivuxolimab in advanced cancers. The overall study: Patients achieving partial responses numbered three: one hepatocellular carcinoma case and two cutaneous melanoma cases.

In this sample, this clone is medium-sized. Its antigen is currently unknown. Sequencing was performed with immunoSEQ multiplex PCR; in TCRdb, only in-frame clones are kept and a portion is missing. Of some 80,000 clones in the sample, roughly 93% are singletons; the top ten hold 2.5% to 3.5%. Germline values: CDR1 MGHRA, CDR2 YSYEKL. The CDR3 covers 14 residues. V was shortened by 4 bases and J by 2 bases, with 9 bases between the two germline ends. No patient had autoimmune disease or received systemic immunosuppression. Study-wide points: There was clonal expansion of CD4+ and CD8+ blood T cells by week 6 at 0.1 to 3.0 mg/kg.

The source of this sequence is an adult with an advanced solid tumor such as melanoma, head and neck, liver or kidney cancer. The rearrangement joins TRBV4-1 to TRBJ1-5; TRBD1 is a possible D gene (5 bases). The sequences come from CD4+ or CD8+ T cells sorted from blood, collected in a trial of the OX40 agonist ivuxolimab. The CDR3 region is CASSLWGGNQPQHF. In DNA form, the CDR3 reads TGCGCCAGCAGCCTTTGGGGGGGCAATCAGCCCCAGCATTTT.